Shown below are 23 T cell receptor beta chains from a single sample sequenced in a study of blood T cell repertoires in COVID-19. Libraries were prepared by immunoSEQ multiplex PCR; TCRdb keeps only in-frame clonotypes and omits some of them. Of 200,000 to 300,000 clones in the sample, 88% were seen once. The sequenced sample was PBMCs or T cells enriched from blood (not recorded which). The origin of the receptors is a woman between 40 and 50 years old with acute COVID-19.

This clone was counted once. The chain recombines TRBV4-3 with TRBJ1-2; 9 bases agree with TRBD1. J lost 6 bases, V lost 2 bases, and 7 bases had no gene match. Germline V CDR1 and CDR2: LGHNA, YSLEER. This CDR3 is built from 15 residues. In DNA, the CDR3 is TGCGCCAGCAGCCAAAGGGGGACAGGGAGAAATGGCTACACCTTC. Its protein product is CASSQRGTGRNGYTF.

CDR3 loop: CASSLGRTGSNEKLFF. CDR3 sequence (DNA): TGTGCCAGCAGCTTAGGCCGGACAGGCTCTAATGAAAAACTGTTTTTT. This chain joins TRBV7-9 and TRBJ1-4; 7 bases are shared with TRBD1. The CDR3 runs to 16 residues. Per germline, CDR1 SEHNR and CDR2 FQNEAQ (reference sequence). With V trimmed by 1 base and J by 3 bases, 5 bases remained unmatched.

This chain links TRBV25-1 with TRBJ2-5, with 8 bases fitting TRBD1. The junction had 12 bases not matched to a gene; V was cut back by 5 bases and J by 4 bases. Germline CDR1 and CDR2: MGHDK and SYGVNS. The CDR3 extends over 16 amino acids. DNA of the CDR3: TGTGCCAGCAGTAGTCCCCGGACAGGGAAACTAGAGACCCAGTACTTC. This gives the protein CASSSPRTGKLETQYF.

The CDR3 reads CASSLSLGYTGELFF. CDR3 in DNA: TGTGCCAGCAGTTTATCGCTCGGGTACACCGGGGAGCTGTTTTTT. V and J are TRBV27 and TRBJ2-2; unclear D gene. V lost 0 bases and J lost 3, with 8 bases in between. CDR1 MNHEY and CDR2 SMNVEV come from the germline V gene (reference sequence). The CDR3 spans 15 residues.

The V gene is TRBV15, the J gene TRBJ1-4, with no clear D. Germline V gene sequence: CDR1 LNHNV, CDR2 YYDKDF (reference sequence). Trimming took 0 bases from V and 4 from J, leaving 6 bases between them. The CDR3 runs 14 residues. This CDR3 is CATSRDLGNEKLFF. As DNA, the CDR3 is TGTGCCACCAGCAGAGACCTCGGTAATGAAAAACTGTTTTTT.

V gene TRBV19 combines with J gene TRBJ1-3; D remains ambiguous. This CDR3 is 13 amino acids long. Germline V gene data show CDR1 as LNHDA and CDR2 as SQIVND (reference sequence). The V end lost 8 bases, the J end lost 2 bases, and 10 bases lay between the germline ends. CDR3 nucleotides: TGTGCCAGTGGCGGCCTTCCTGGAAACACCATATATTTT. Amino acid sequence: CASGGLPGNTIYF.

This rearrangement joins TRBV29-1 to TRBJ1-3; D is undetermined. The CDR3 is 13 amino acids. The V end lost 4 bases, the J end lost 0 bases, and 7 bases lay between the germline ends. Germline assignment: CDR1 SQVTM and CDR2 ANQGSEA. Here the CDR3 reads CSVVRDSGNTIYF. The CDR3, as DNA: TGCAGCGTTGTCCGGGACTCTGGAAACACCATATATTTT.

The genes are TRBV30 and TRBJ1-2; 7 nucleotides align to TRBD1. The CDR3 is 12 residues long. The J segment lost 7 bases and the V segment lost 5 bases, leaving 7 bases of the junction unmatched. Germline V gene data show CDR1 as GTSNPN and CDR2 as SVGIG (reference sequence). CDR3 sequence (DNA): TGTGCCTGGGGAACAGGGGTTCCTGGCTACACCTTC. Translation gives CAWGTGVPGYTF.

CDR3 DNA sequence: TGTGCCAGCACCCGGGACTGCGAGCAGTACTTC. Translation: CASTRDCEQYF. V usage is TRBV11-3 and J usage is TRBJ2-7, with D possibly being TRBD2 (6 bases). The ends were cut back, 7 bases at V and 6 bases at J, with 10 bases in the middle. The CDR3 length is 11 residues. Germline lookup yields CDR1 SGHNT and CDR2 YENEEA. The whole variable domain, filled in from reference TRBV11-3 and TRBJ2-7, reads EAGVVQSPRYKIIEKKQPVAFWCNPISGHNTLYWYLQNLGQGPELLIRYENEEAVDDSQLPKDRFSAERLKGVDSTLKIQPAELGDSAVYLCASTRDCEQYFGPGTRLTVT.

J is TRBJ1-1 and V is TRBV19, with TRBD1 identical over 7 bases. The J segment lost 6 bases and the V segment lost 6 bases, leaving 19 bases of the junction unmatched. Germline V gene sequence: CDR1 LNHDA, CDR2 SQIVND (reference sequence). This CDR3 has 17 residues. The CDR3 DNA is TGTGCCAGTAGCCCCTTGGTTGGACAGGTTGGTCGCGCTGAAGCTTTCTTT. Translation: CASSPLVGQVGRAEAFF.

This sequence joins TRBV9 and TRBJ2-5, with unresolved D. The CDR3 runs to 14 residues. V gave up 0 bases and J gave up 2 bases, with 8 bases separating them. The germline CDR1 and CDR2 sequences are SGDLS and YYNGEE. The chain's CDR3 is CASSVGVAQETQYF. In nucleotides, the CDR3 is TGTGCCAGCAGCGTAGGGGTAGCACAAGAGACCCAGTACTTC.

This chain uses TRBV24-1 with TRBJ1-5; D is perhaps TRBD1 (5 bases). The germline gives CDR1 KGHDR, CDR2 SFDVKD. There are 16 residues in the CDR3. V was shortened by 4 bases and J by 5 bases, with 17 bases between the two germline ends. This chain's CDR3 is CATSEGERGGDQPQHF. The CDR3 DNA reads TGTGCCACCAGTGAAGGAGAAAGGGGCGGGGATCAGCCCCAGCATTTT.

V usage is TRBV18 and J usage is TRBJ2-3, with D possibly being TRBD1 (6 bases). The CDR3 runs to 16 residues. Germline values: CDR1 KGHSH, CDR2 LQKENI. Between the trimmed V and J ends, which lost 2 bases and 5 bases, there was a span of 17 bases. CDR3 DNA sequence: TGTGCCAGCTCACCAATTGGGCAGGGGTGGAGAGATACGCAGTATTTT. Translated: CASSPIGQGWRDTQYF.

This clone was seen once. The chain carries TRBV10-3 and TRBJ1-2, with 10 bases lining up with TRBD1. From germline, CDR1 is ENHRY and CDR2 SYGVKD. With V trimmed by 6 bases and J by 7 bases, 5 bases remained unmatched. The CDR3 runs 13 residues. In DNA, the CDR3 is TGTGCCATCAGAGACAGGGGGCGCCCTGGCTACACCTTC. It specifies CAIRDRGRPGYTF.

The chain is built from TRBV4-1 and TRBJ2-5; 9 bases align to TRBD1. The V gene end was trimmed by 3 bases and the J gene end by 1 base; junction bases not matched to a gene: 6. The length of the CDR3 is 16 residues. The germline V gene has CDR1 MGHRA and CDR2 YSYEKL. The CDR3 loop is CASSHRQGGTQETQYF. CDR3 DNA sequence: TGCGCCAGCAGCCACCGACAGGGGGGGACCCAAGAGACCCAGTACTTC.

This rearrangement joins TRBV4-1 to TRBJ2-7; TRBD1 matches at 9 bases. The CDR3 has 15 residues. Losses at the gene ends were 5 bases for V and 4 bases for J; bases not matched to a gene: 9. Per the germline V gene, CDR1 is MGHRA and CDR2 is YSYEKL. This CDR3 is CASSVTGTGRYEQYF. CDR3 DNA: TGCGCCAGCAGCGTAACCGGGACAGGGCGATACGAGCAGTACTTC.

This clone has just one count. The chain combines TRBV9 with TRBJ2-2; D is uncertain. Germline V gene lookup returns CDR1 SGDLS and CDR2 YYNGEE. Trimming removed 0 bases from V and 1 base from J, with 4 bases in between. This CDR3 is 14 amino acids long. This chain's CDR3 is CASSVDMNTGELFF. The CDR3 coding sequence is TGTGCCAGCAGCGTAGATATGAACACCGGGGAGCTGTTTTTT.

V is TRBV9 and J is TRBJ2-2, with 8 positions matching TRBD2. V was pared by 6 bases and J by 0 bases, with 1 base of the junction left unmatched. The CDR3 spans 14 residues. From germline, CDR1 is SGDLS and CDR2 YYNGEE. CDR3 coding DNA: TGTGCCAGCACACTAGCGGCGAACACCGGGGAGCTGTTTTTT. Amino acid sequence: CASTLAANTGELFF.

V and J are TRBV10-1 and TRBJ2-1; D is ambiguous. CDR1 is WNHNN and CDR2 is SYGVQD in the germline V gene (reference sequence). V gave up 0 bases and J gave up 5 bases, with 5 bases separating them. The CDR3 is 13 residues long. The CDR3 sequence is CASSESLHNEQFF. The CDR3 nucleotides are TGCGCCAGCAGTGAGTCCCTCCACAATGAGCAGTTCTTC.

This rearrangement joins TRBV14 to TRBJ2-7; D not resolved. This CDR3 has 13 amino acids. V was shortened by 5 bases and J by 3 bases, with 11 bases between the two germline ends. The V gene's germline CDR1 is SGHDN and CDR2 FVKESK. This CDR3 reads CASSTSVIYEQYF. DNA of the CDR3: TGTGCCAGCAGCACCAGTGTGATCTACGAGCAGTACTTC. The full variable domain, its missing parts supplied by reference TRBV14 and TRBJ2-7, is EAGVTQFPSHSVIEKGQTVTLRCDPISGHDNLYWYRRVMGKEIKFLLHFVKESKQDESGMPNNRFLAERTGGTYSTLKVQPAELEDSGVYFCASSTSVIYEQYFGPGTRLTVT.

The J gene is TRBJ1-1, the V gene TRBV5-6, with D perhaps TRBD1 (5 bases). Trimming shortened V by 1 base and J by 0 bases, and 13 bases separated the two germline ends. CDR3 size: 16 residues. Germline loops: CDR1 SGHDT, CDR2 YYEEEE. This CDR3 reads CASSLRPGIMNTEAFF. The CDR3 region has the DNA TGTGCCAGCAGCTTGAGGCCAGGGATAATGAACACTGAAGCTTTCTTT.

The chain uses TRBV7-8 and TRBJ1-4, with TRBD1 matching over 7 bases. Germline V gene data show CDR1 as SGHVS and CDR2 as FQNEAQ. Trimming took 5 bases from V and 4 from J; bases not matched to a gene: 7. The CDR3 extends over 15 amino acids. CDR3 nucleotide sequence: TGTGCCAGCAGCCCACGGACAGGCATTAATGAAAAACTGTTTTTT. It specifies CASSPRTGINEKLFF.

This chain joins TRBV24-1 and TRBJ2-5, with D perhaps TRBD1 (6 bases). Trimming cost V 0 bases and J 5 bases, with 15 bases left between them. Looked up from germline, CDR1 is KGHDR and CDR2 is SFDVKD. The CDR3 runs 16 residues. The CDR3 sequence: CATSDLILGGDETQYF. Written as DNA, the CDR3 is TGTGCCACCAGTGATTTGATTTTAGGGGGAGACGAGACCCAGTACTTC.